This T cell receptor beta chain is drawn from a study of Ad26.COV2.S vaccination and SARS-CoV-2 variants. Study-wide points: After vaccination, reports described spike-specific CD8+ and CD4+ T cell responses as showing substantial breadth.

Measured with immunoSEQ multiplex PCR; TCRdb has only the in-frame clones, and not every one. The data hold about 180,000 clones, with around nine tenths observed a single time. Comments on this clone: What it binds is not known.

The starting material was peripheral blood, obtained after recovery from COVID-19. This clonotype originated in a human donor who had recovered from COVID-19.

DNA of the CDR3: TGTGCCAGCAGTTTAAGGGGTTTAAGGGGCTATGGCTACACCTTC. As protein: CASSLRGLRGYGYTF. This sequence joins TRBV28 and TRBJ1-2; TRBD1 might be the D (5 bases). The CDR3 sequence is 15 residues long. In germline, CDR1 is MDHEN, CDR2 SYDVKM. Trimming pared 2 bases from V and 4 bases from J, leaving 14 bases between.